These T cell receptor beta chains were read from a single sample in a study of shared clonotypes between healthy human individuals. Libraries were prepared by immunoSEQ multiplex PCR; TCRdb keeps only in-frame clonotypes and omits some of them. The sample carries some 2.4 million clones, approximately 93% recorded once. Sequencing was done on a sample of naive CD4+ T cells from PBMCs. The receptor source for this set is a man aged 18 to 30 in good health. Some clones in this sample may be carry-over from other donors' samples. CDR3s include the opening cysteine and the closing phenylalanine or tryptophan. A D gene is named only where the DNA matches it firmly. Clone size is given for some rows only: seen once, a few or many times, or a class if the clone is expanded.

NA TRBD2 TRBJ2-7 TRBV5-1 CASSLDLAGYPPYEQYF TGCGCCAGCAGCTTGGATCTAGCGGGGTACCCCCCCTACGAGCAGTACTTC
NA TRBD1 TRBJ1-1 TRBV18 CASSLSRDRGITFF TGTGCCAGCTCACTTTCCCGGGACAGGGGGATCACTTTCTTT
once NA TRBJ2-7 TRBV9 CASSVGPRDYEQYF TGTGCCAGCAGCGTAGGACCCAGGGACTACGAGCAGTACTTC
NA TRBD2 TRBJ2-1 TRBV10-3 CATGVGTSGYNEQFF TGTGCCACCGGAGTCGGGACTAGCGGATACAATGAGCAGTTCTTC
NA NA TRBJ1-2 TRBV27 CASSSLAYRARGYTF TGTGCCAGCAGTTCCCTAGCATACAGGGCCCGTGGCTACACCTTC
NA NA TRBJ1-1 TRBV6-1 CASSHAGTEAFF TGTGCCAGCTCTCATGCGGGTACTGAAGCTTTCTTT
NA NA TRBJ1-1 TRBV5-1 CASSLVPGSNTEAFF TGCGCCAGCAGCTTGGTCCCGGGATCGAACACTGAAGCTTTCTTT
NA TRBD1 TRBJ1-1 TRBV18 CASSGNRGGTEAFF TGTGCCAGCTCAGGGAACAGGGGGGGCACTGAAGCTTTCTTT
NA NA TRBJ1-1 TRBV6-5 CATTERVTEAFF TGTGCCACAACAGAAAGGGTTACTGAAGCTTTCTTT
NA TRBD2 TRBJ2-3 TRBV9 CASSVGGLAGVDTQYF TGTGCCAGCAGCGTAGGGGGACTAGCGGGAGTGGATACGCAGTATTTT
NA NA TRBJ2-3 TRBV14 CASSRRDTSNTDTQYF TGTGCCAGCAGCCGACGGGACACCTCCAACACAGATACGCAGTATTTT
NA NA TRBJ2-1 TRBV11-3 CASSHSYGDEQFF TGTGCCAGCAGCCACTCCTACGGGGACGAGCAGTTCTTC
NA NA TRBJ1-1 TRBV28 CATEGGDTEAFF TGTGCCACGGAAGGGGGGGACACTGAAGCTTTCTTT
NA NA TRBJ1-1 TRBV27 CASSQMWAGPNTEAFF TGTGCCAGCAGCCAAATGTGGGCAGGACCGAACACTGAAGCTTTCTTT
NA TRBD1 TRBJ1-2 TRBV19 CASSMTGADYGYTF TGTGCCAGTAGTATGACAGGGGCAGACTATGGCTACACCTTC
NA NA TRBJ2-1 TRBV7-2 CASSLGYYNEQFF TGTGCCAGCAGCTTGGGGTACTACAATGAGCAGTTCTTC